Sequencing of this T cell receptor beta chain was carried out in a study of high-grade serous ovarian cancer treatment subgroups. Sequencing was performed with immunoSEQ multiplex PCR; in TCRdb, only in-frame clones are kept and a portion is missing. The sample shows about 30,000 clones, around 84% of them seen only once. The J segment lost 5 bases and the V segment lost 6 bases, leaving 10 bases of the junction unmatched. Germline V gene data show CDR1 as SQVTM and CDR2 as ANQGSEA. The length of the CDR3 is 14 residues. The tumor samples were collected prior to definitive surgery or chemotherapy. The origin of this receptor is a human donor with high-grade serous ovarian cancer. The chain combines TRBV29-1 with TRBJ2-7, with 10 positions matching TRBD1. The sequenced sample was tumor tissue. The CDR3 DNA follows: TGCAGCGTCCTCCAAACCGGGACAGGGGACGAGCAGTACTTC. Translated, it gives CSVLQTGTGDEQYF.